The present entry profiles one T cell receptor beta chain with its context. This sample is part of a study of chemoradiotherapy in HPV16-positive cancers. The J segment lost 6 bases and the V segment lost 0 bases, leaving 2 bases of the junction unmatched. CDR3 size: 14 residues. Germline CDR1 SGHRS, CDR2 YFSETQ. Clones were sequenced by immunoSEQ multiplex PCR, and TCRdb holds only the in-frame ones, with some missing. The repertoire has 20,000 to 25,000 clones, about 90% of them found once; the top ten carry over 4.5%. The rearrangement links TRBV5-1 to TRBJ1-2; 10 nucleotides agree with TRBD1. The sequences come from blood, collected from a patient who underwent chemoradiotherapy. The source of this sequence is a human donor with HPV-associated anogenital cancer. CDR3 sequence reads: CASSLGDRGNGYTF. CDR3 sequence (DNA): TGCGCCAGCAGCTTGGGGGACAGGGGAAATGGCTACACCTTC.